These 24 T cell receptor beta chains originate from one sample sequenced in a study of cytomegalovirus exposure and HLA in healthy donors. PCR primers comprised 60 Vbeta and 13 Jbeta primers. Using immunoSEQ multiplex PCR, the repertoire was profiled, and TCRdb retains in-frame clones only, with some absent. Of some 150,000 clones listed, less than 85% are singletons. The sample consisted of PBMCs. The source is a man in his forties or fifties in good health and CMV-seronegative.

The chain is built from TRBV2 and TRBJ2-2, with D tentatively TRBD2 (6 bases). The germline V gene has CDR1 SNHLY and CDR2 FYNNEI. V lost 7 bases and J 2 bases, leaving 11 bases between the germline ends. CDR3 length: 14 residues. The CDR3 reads CASTGVPNTGELFF. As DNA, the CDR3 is TGTGCCAGCACGGGAGTCCCTAACACCGGGGAGCTGTTTTTT. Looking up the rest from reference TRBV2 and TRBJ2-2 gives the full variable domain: EPEVTQTPSHQVTQMGQEVILRCVPISNHLYFYWYRQILGQKVEFLVSFYNNEISEKSEIFDDQFSVERPDGSNFTLKIRSTKLEDSAMYFCASTGVPNTGELFFGEGSRLTVL.

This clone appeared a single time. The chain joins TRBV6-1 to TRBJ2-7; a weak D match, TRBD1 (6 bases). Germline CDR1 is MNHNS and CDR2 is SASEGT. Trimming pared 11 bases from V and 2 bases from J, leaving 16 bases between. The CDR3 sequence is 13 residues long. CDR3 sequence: CAGLDRDTYEQYF. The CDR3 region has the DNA TGTGCCGGTCTCGATAGGGACACCTACGAGCAGTACTTC.

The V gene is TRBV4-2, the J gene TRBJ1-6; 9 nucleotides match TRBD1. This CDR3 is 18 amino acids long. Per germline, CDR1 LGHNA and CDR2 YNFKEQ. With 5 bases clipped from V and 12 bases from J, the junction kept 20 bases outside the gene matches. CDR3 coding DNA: TGTGCCAGCAGCAACAGTATTCGACAGGGGGGGTCAGGGGTACCCCTCCACTTT. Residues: CASSNSIRQGGSGVPLHF.

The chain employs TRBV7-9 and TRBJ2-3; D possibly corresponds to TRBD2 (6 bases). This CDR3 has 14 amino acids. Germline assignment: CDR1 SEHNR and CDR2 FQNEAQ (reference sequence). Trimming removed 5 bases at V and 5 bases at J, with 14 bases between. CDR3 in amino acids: CASSPGGSGDTQYF. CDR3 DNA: TGTGCCAGCAGCCCCGGGGGATCAGGAGATACGCAGTATTTT. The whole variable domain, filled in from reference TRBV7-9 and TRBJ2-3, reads DTGVSQNPRHKITKRGQNVTFRCDPISEHNRLYWYRQTLGQGPEFLTYFQNEAQLEKSRLLSDRFSAERPKGSFSTLEIQRTEQGDSAMYLCASSPGGSGDTQYFGPGTRLTVL.

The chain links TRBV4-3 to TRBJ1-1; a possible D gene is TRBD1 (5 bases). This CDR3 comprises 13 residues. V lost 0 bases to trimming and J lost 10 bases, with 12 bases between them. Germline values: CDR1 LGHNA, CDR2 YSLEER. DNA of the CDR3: TGCGCCAGCAGCCAAGATCTTGGGAGGGGAGCTTTCTTT. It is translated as CASSQDLGRGAFF.

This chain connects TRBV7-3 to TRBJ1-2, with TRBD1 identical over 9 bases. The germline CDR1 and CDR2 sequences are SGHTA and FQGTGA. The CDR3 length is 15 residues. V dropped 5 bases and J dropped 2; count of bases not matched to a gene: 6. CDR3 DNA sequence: TGTGCCAGCAGCCCCGGACAGGGGCTAAACTATGGCTACACCTTC. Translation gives CASSPGQGLNYGYTF.

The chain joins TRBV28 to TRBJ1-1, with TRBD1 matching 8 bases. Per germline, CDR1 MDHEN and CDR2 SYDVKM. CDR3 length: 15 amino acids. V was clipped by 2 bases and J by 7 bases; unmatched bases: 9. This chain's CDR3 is CASSLPAGTGDEAFF. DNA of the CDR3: TGTGCCAGCAGTTTACCAGCAGGGACAGGAGATGAAGCTTTCTTT.

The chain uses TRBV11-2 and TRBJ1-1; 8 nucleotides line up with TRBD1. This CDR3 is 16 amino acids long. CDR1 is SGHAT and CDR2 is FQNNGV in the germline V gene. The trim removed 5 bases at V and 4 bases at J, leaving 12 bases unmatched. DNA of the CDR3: TGTGCCAGCAGCGTACCTCTTTACAGGGGGGGCACTGAAGCTTTCTTT. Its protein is CASSVPLYRGGTEAFF.

The CDR3: CASSSVTAYGYTF. The CDR3 DNA is TGTGCCAGCAGTTCGGTGACAGCCTATGGCTACACCTTC. The genes are TRBV6-5 and TRBJ1-2; TRBD1 might be the D (5 bases). This CDR3 spans 13 amino acids. In germline, CDR1 is MNHEY, CDR2 SVGAGI. V was clipped by 4 bases and J by 4 bases, with 10 bases between them.

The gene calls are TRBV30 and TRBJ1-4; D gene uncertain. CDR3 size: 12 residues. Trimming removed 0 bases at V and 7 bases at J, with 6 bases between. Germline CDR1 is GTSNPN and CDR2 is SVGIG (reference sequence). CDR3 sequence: CAWSVQFEKLFF. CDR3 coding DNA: TGTGCCTGGAGTGTACAGTTTGAAAAACTGTTTTTT.

CDR3 in amino acids: CASSGLKLAGSYNEQFF. CDR3 DNA sequence: TGCGCCAGCAGCGGCTTAAAATTAGCGGGGTCCTACAATGAGCAGTTCTTC. The chain recombines TRBV5-1 with TRBJ2-1, with 8 bases matching TRBD2. Trimming cost V 4 bases and J 1 base; bases outside gene matches: 10. This CDR3 spans 17 amino acids. Germline assignment: CDR1 SGHRS and CDR2 YFSETQ.

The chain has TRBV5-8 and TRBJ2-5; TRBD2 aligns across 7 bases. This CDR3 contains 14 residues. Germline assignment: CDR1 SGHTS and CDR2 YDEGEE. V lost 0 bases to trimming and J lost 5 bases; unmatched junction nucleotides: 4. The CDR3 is CASSLERGGETQYF. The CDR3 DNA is TGTGCCAGCAGCTTGGAAAGGGGAGGGGAGACCCAGTACTTC.

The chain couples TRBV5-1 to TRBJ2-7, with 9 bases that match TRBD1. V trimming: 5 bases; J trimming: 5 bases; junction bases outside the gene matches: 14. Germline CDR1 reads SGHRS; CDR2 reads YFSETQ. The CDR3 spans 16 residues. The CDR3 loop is CASRVAPGQGNHEQYF. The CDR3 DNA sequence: TGCGCCAGCAGAGTCGCCCCGGGACAGGGAAACCACGAGCAGTACTTC.

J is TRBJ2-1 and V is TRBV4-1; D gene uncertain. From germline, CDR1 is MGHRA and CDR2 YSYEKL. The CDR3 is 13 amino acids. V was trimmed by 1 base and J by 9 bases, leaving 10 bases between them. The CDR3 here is CASSQAIEVEQFF. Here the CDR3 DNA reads TGCGCCAGCAGCCAAGCCATCGAGGTTGAGCAGTTCTTC.

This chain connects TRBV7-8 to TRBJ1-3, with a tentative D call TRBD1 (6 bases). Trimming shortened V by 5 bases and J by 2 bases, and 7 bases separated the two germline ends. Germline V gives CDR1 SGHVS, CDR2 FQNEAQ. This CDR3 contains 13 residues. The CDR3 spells CASSGGAGNTIYF. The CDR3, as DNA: TGTGCCAGCAGCGGGGGCGCTGGAAACACCATATATTTT.

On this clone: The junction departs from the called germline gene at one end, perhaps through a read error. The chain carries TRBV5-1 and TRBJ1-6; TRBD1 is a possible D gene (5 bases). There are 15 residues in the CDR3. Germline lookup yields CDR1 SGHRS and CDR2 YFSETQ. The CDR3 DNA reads TGCGCCAGCAGCTTGGGCGGGACGCAGGATTCACCCTTCCACTTT. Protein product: CASSLGGTQDSPFHF.

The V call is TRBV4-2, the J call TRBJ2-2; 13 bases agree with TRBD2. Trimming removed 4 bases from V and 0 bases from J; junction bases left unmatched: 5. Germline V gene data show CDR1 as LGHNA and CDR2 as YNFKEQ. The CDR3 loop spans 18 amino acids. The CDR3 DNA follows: TGTGCCAGCAGCCGACTAGCGGGGGGCCTTCCGAACACCGGGGAGCTGTTTTTT. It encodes CASSRLAGGLPNTGELFF.

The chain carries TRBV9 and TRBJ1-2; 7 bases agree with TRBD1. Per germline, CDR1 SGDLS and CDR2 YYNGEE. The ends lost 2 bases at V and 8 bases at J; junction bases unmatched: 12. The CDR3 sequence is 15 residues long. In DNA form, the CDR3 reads TGTGCCAGCAGCGTCGGGACAGCCGACCCGTTGGGCTACACCTTC. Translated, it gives CASSVGTADPLGYTF.

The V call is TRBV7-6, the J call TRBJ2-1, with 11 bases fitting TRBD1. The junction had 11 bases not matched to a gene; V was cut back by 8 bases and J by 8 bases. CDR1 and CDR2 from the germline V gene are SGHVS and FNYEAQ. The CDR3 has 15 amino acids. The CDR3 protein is CASGDWTGGPDEQFF. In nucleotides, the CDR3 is TGTGCCAGCGGAGATTGGACAGGGGGCCCCGATGAGCAGTTCTTC.

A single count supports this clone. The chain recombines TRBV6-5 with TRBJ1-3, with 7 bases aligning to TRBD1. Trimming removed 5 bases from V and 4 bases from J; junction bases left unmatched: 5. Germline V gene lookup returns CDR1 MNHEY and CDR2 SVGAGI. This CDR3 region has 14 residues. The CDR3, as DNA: TGTGCCAGCAGTCGAGGGGGCGCGGGAAACACCATATATTTT. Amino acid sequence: CASSRGGAGNTIYF.

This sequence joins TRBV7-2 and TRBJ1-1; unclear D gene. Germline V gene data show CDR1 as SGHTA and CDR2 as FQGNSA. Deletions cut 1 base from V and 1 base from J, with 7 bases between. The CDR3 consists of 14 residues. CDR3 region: CASSLVSGNTEAFF. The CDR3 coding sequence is TGTGCCAGCAGCTTAGTGTCAGGGAACACTGAAGCTTTCTTT. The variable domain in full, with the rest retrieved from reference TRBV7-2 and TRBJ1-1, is GAGVSQSPSNKVTEKGKDVELRCDPISGHTALYWYRQSLGQGLEFLIYFQGNSAPDKSGLPSDRFSAERTGGSVSTLTIQRTQQEDSAVYLCASSLVSGNTEAFFGQGTRLTVV.

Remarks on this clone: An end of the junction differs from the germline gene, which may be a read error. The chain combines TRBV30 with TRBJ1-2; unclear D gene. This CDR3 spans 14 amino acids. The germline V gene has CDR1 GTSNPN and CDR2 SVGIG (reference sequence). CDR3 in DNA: TGTGCCTGGGATGGTCCCGGCGCTAACTATGGCCACACCTTC. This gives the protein CAWDGPGANYGHTF.

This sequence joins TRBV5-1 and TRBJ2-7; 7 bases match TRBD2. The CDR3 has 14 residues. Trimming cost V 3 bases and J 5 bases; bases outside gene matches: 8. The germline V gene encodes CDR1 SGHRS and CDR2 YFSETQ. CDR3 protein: CASSSGLSGNEQYF. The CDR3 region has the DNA TGCGCCAGCAGCTCAGGACTGAGCGGGAACGAGCAGTACTTC.

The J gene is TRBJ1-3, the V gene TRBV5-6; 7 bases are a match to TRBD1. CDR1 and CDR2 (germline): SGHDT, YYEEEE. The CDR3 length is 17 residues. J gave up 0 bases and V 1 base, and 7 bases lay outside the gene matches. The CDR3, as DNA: TGTGCCAGCAGCTTGCGCCCAGGGGGAAACTCTGGAAACACCATATATTTT. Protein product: CASSLRPGGNSGNTIYF.